A selection of T cell receptor beta chains follows, all from one sample in a study of blood T cell repertoires in COVID-19. Profiled with immunoSEQ multiplex PCR; TCRdb holds only in-frame clones, not every one. Of about 470,000 clones listed, approximately 86% are singletons. Sequenced sample: PBMCs or T cells enriched from blood (not recorded which). The receptors were sampled from a woman in her late teens or twenties who had recovered from COVID-19. Both conserved end residues are part of each CDR3. A D gene is named only where the DNA matches it firmly. Clone size is not always given. Where it is, it says once, few, many or a class for expanded clones.

d_call	clone_size	v_call	j_call	cdr3_aa	cdr3_nt
TRBD1	-	TRBV3-1/TRBV3-2	TRBJ1-2	CASSQSGETGLRGYTF	TGTGCCAGCAGCCAATCGGGGGAGACAGGGTTGAGAGGCTACACCTTC
TRBD1	once	TRBV5-6	TRBJ1-2	CASSWGTASFSNYGYTF	TGTGCCAGCAGCTGGGGGACAGCGTCTTTTTCTAACTATGGCTACACCTTC
-	-	TRBV3-1/TRBV3-2	TRBJ2-2	CASSQDRRRSNTGELFF	TGTGCCAGCAGCCAAGATAGGCGCAGGTCGAACACCGGGGAGCTGTTTTTT
-	-	TRBV15	TRBJ1-6	CATSRDKGGSSPLHF	TGTGCCACCAGCAGAGATAAGGGGGGGAGTTCACCCCTCCACTTT
-	once	TRBV9	TRBJ2-3	CASSVAADTQYF	TGTGCCAGCAGCGTAGCCGCAGATACGCAGTATTTT
TRBD2	-	TRBV7-9	TRBJ2-5	CASSLGLAGTQYF	TGTGCCAGCAGCCTCGGACTAGCGGGGACCCAGTACTTC
TRBD2	-	TRBV2	TRBJ2-5	CASSGLAGVPQETQYF	TGTGCCAGCAGTGGACTAGCGGGGGTTCCCCAAGAGACCCAGTACTTC
TRBD1	-	TRBV19	TRBJ2-7	CASSSRDRASYEQYF	TGTGCCAGTAGTTCCCGGGACAGGGCCTCCTACGAGCAGTACTTC
-	-	TRBV19	TRBJ2-2	CASSMRGIQLWWPNTGELFF	TGTGCCAGTAGTATGCGGGGTATACAGTTATGGTGGCCGAACACCGGGGAGCTGTTTTTT
-	-	TRBV12-3/TRBV12-4	TRBJ1-1	CARAGSVNTEAFF	TGTGCCAGAGCGGGAAGTGTGAACACTGAAGCTTTCTTT
-	-	TRBV30	TRBJ2-1	CAWSVGAANNEQFF	TGTGCCTGGAGTGTCGGAGCGGCGAACAATGAGCAGTTCTTC
TRBD1	-	TRBV4-1	TRBJ2-1	CASSFIKGQGGNEQFF	TGCGCCAGCAGTTTCATAAAGGGACAGGGCGGGAATGAGCAGTTCTTC
-	-	TRBV7-2	TRBJ2-1	CASSLGGGANEQFF	TGTGCCAGCAGCTTAGGAGGGGGGGCGAATGAGCAGTTCTTC
-	-	TRBV11-3	TRBJ2-5	CASSLDQGTGQTQYF	TGTGCCAGCAGCTTAGATCAGGGGACCGGTCAGACCCAGTACTTC
-	-	TRBV27	TRBJ1-2	CASSLTLNHGYTF	TGTGCCAGCAGTTTAACACTAAACCATGGCTACACCTTC
TRBD1	-	TRBV19	TRBJ2-1	CASSIKDRAGNEQFF	TGTGCCAGTAGTATAAAGGACAGGGCCGGCAATGAGCAGTTCTTC
TRBD1	-	TRBV18	TRBJ1-3	CASSLQGVSGNTIYF	TGTGCCAGCTCACTACAGGGGGTCTCTGGAAACACCATATATTTT
-	-	TRBV4-1	TRBJ2-1	CASSQGMGPNNEQFF	TGCGCCAGCAGCCAAGGCATGGGCCCGAACAATGAGCAGTTCTTC
-	-	TRBV9	TRBJ1-5	CASSVGAGGNQPQHF	TGTGCCAGCAGCGTAGGAGCCGGTGGCAATCAGCCCCAGCATTTT
-	-	TRBV5-4	TRBJ1-1	CASSLGSGDEAFF	TGTGCCAGCAGCCTCGGATCAGGGGATGAAGCTTTCTTT
TRBD2	-	TRBV7-6	TRBJ2-2	CASSSGLAGVGELFF	TGTGCCAGCAGCTCGGGACTAGCGGGGGTCGGGGAGCTGTTTTTT
TRBD1	-	TRBV18	TRBJ2-7	CASSPDRGGFYEQYF	TGTGCCAGCTCACCTGACAGGGGGGGGTTCTACGAGCAGTACTTC
-	-	TRBV6-6	TRBJ1-6	CASRLGQNSPLHF	TGTGCCAGCAGATTGGGCCAGAATTCACCCCTCCACTTT
TRBD2	-	TRBV7-8	TRBJ2-1	CASSPRRVPGLAGTTYNEQFF	TGTGCCAGCAGCCCTCGACGCGTCCCGGGACTAGCGGGGACGACCTACAATGAGCAGTTCTTC
-	-	TRBV2	TRBJ1-2	CASMGRGSGMDYGYTF	TGTGCCAGCATGGGCAGGGGATCCGGTATGGACTATGGCTACACCTTC
-	-	TRBV2	TRBJ2-3	CASLRLSEDTQYF	TGTGCCAGCTTGAGACTTTCCGAGGATACGCAGTATTTT
-	-	TRBV7-9	TRBJ2-2	CASSRDTGELFF	TGTGCCAGCAGCCGCGACACCGGGGAGCTGTTTTTT
TRBD2	-	TRBV19	TRBJ2-4	CASSIHPGTSGGEDGKNIQYF	TGTGCCAGTAGTATTCATCCAGGGACTAGCGGGGGGGAGGATGGCAAAAACATTCAGTACTTC
TRBD2	-	TRBV5-4	TRBJ2-3	CASSSVGLAVFTDTQYF	TGTGCCAGCAGTTCCGTCGGGCTAGCGGTGTTCACAGATACGCAGTATTTT